The 27 T cell receptor beta chains below all came from one sample that was sequenced in a study of T-cell reconstitution after alpha-beta-depleted transplantation in children. As it was prepared, the TCRbeta library received unique molecular identifiers. Via MiXCR, TCRdb re-called the PCR reads, giving one row per CDR3 protein. Of about a million distinct CDR3 sequences listed, about 29% were seen once; the top ten hold roughly 27%. The sample was PBMCs, mostly from graft donor cells, taken 360 days after TCRalphabeta/CD19-depleted stem cell transplant. The receptors were gathered from a boy under two years old who had a stem cell transplant for SCID, so the T cells may come from the graft donor.

This clonotype was seen more than once but under ten times. The V call is TRBV5-1, the J call TRBJ2-7, with TRBD1 matching 10 bases. Germline CDR1 SGHRS, CDR2 YFSETQ. V lost 3 bases, J lost 1 base, and 7 bases stayed unmatched. This CDR3 spans 16 amino acids. The CDR3 coding sequence is TGCGCCAGCAGCTCTCGGACAGGGGGTCGATCCTACGAGCAGTACTTC. It translates to CASSSRTGGRSYEQYF. Full variable domain (remainder filled in from reference TRBV5-1 and TRBJ2-7): KAGVTQTPRYLIKTRGQQVTLSCSPISGHRSVSWYQQTPGQGLQFLFEYFSETQRNKGNFPGRFSGRQFSNSRSEMNVSTLELGDSALYLCASSSRTGGRSYEQYFGPGTRLTVT.

This sequence joins TRBV20-1 and TRBJ1-4; a weak D match, TRBD1 (5 bases). Trimming removed 6 bases at V and 0 bases at J, with 17 bases between. Germline CDR1 DFQATT, CDR2 SNEGSKA (reference sequence). This CDR3 spans 16 amino acids. DNA for the CDR3: TGCAGTGCCGAGACGCGGGGCTGGGCAACTAATGAAAAACTGTTTTTT. Translating it yields CSAETRGWATNEKLFF.

This clonotype was seen more than once but under ten times. The chain couples TRBV27 to TRBJ2-3; the match to TRBD2 covers 9 bases. V shed 5 bases and J 5 bases; nucleotides not matched to a gene: 2. The CDR3 runs 13 residues. Germline V CDR1 and CDR2: MNHEY, SMNVEV (reference sequence). The CDR3 DNA follows: TGTGCCAGCAGTCTAGCGGGGTTAGATACGCAGTATTTT. Translated: CASSLAGLDTQYF.

A few counts support this clonotype. The V gene is TRBV27, the J gene TRBJ2-7; tentatively, D is TRBD1 (5 bases). The CDR3 spans 18 residues. V was pared by 5 bases and J by 1 base, with 24 bases between. Germline-derived CDR1 and CDR2 are MNHEY and SMNVEV (reference sequence). CDR3 loop: CASSLKAPQVHLSYEQYF. CDR3 nucleotides: TGTGCCAGCAGTCTTAAGGCCCCACAGGTTCATCTTTCCTACGAGCAGTACTTC.

The rearrangement links TRBV7-9 to TRBJ1-1, with D unresolved. CDR3 length: 16 residues. CDR1 and CDR2 from the germline V gene are SEHNR and FQNEAQ (reference sequence). V gave up 2 bases and J gave up 1 base, with 14 bases separating them. The CDR3 sequence: CASSLLPPAGNTEAFF. Written as DNA, the CDR3 is TGTGCCAGCAGCTTACTCCCTCCCGCGGGGAACACTGAAGCTTTCTTT.

The chain combines TRBV4-2 with TRBJ2-3; tentatively, D is TRBD1 or TRBD2 (5 bases each). CDR1 is LGHNA and CDR2 is YNFKEQ in the germline V gene. The CDR3 runs to 15 residues. The germline V and J ends were trimmed by 1 base and 4 bases, with 12 bases remaining between them. DNA for the CDR3: TGTGCCAGCAGCCAAGCTCTTGGGGGACCAGATACGCAGTATTTT. This translates into CASSQALGGPDTQYF.

A few counts support this clonotype. V gene TRBV18 combines with J gene TRBJ2-5, with D uncertain. Between the trimmed V and J ends, which lost 3 bases and 2 bases, there was a span of 13 bases. Germline CDR1 KGHSH, CDR2 LQKENI. CDR3 length equals 15 residues. The CDR3 coding sequence is TGTGCCAGCTCACCCAGTAGGGCAGGACAAGAGACCCAGTACTTC. Encoded protein: CASSPSRAGQETQYF.

This sequence joins TRBV11-2 and TRBJ1-1, with a weak D call TRBD1 (6 bases). The germline V gene encodes CDR1 SGHAT and CDR2 FQNNGV. The CDR3 extends over 15 amino acids. Trimming left V 2 bases short and J 0 bases short, with 10 bases between. The chain's CDR3 is CASSLQGYMNTEAFF. The CDR3 DNA is TGTGCCAGCAGCTTACAGGGGTACATGAACACTGAAGCTTTCTTT.

This clonotype was counted many times. V is TRBV25-1 and J is TRBJ1-1; 7 bases line up with TRBD1. This CDR3 spans 14 amino acids. Germline loops: CDR1 MGHDK, CDR2 SYGVNS. The V and J ends lost 6 bases and 2 bases, in that order; junction bases with no gene match: 6. As DNA, the CDR3 is TGTGCCAGCAGGCCGGGACAGACAAACACTGAAGCTTTCTTT. Its protein product is CASRPGQTNTEAFF.

This clonotype showed up just a few times. The rearrangement uses TRBV7-9 and TRBJ2-1; D is perhaps TRBD1 (6 bases). Trimming cost V 3 bases and J 9 bases, with 15 bases left between them. Germline CDR1 and CDR2: SEHNR and FQNEAQ (reference sequence). The CDR3 length is 14 residues. The CDR3 DNA sequence: TGTGCCAGCAGCTTGACAGACAGGCCCGGTGAGCAGTTCTTC. This gives the protein CASSLTDRPGEQFF.

A few counts support this clonotype. The V and J genes are TRBV4-3 and TRBJ2-1; D is ambiguous. The CDR3 runs to 14 residues. V was cut by 0 bases and J by 10 bases, with 13 bases left in between. Germline V gives CDR1 LGHNA, CDR2 YSLEER. DNA of the CDR3: TGCGCCAGCAGCCAAGATCGAACGGAGCTCGAGCAGTTCTTC. It translates to CASSQDRTELEQFF.

This chain joins TRBV28 and TRBJ1-6, with D maybe TRBD1 (6 bases). The CDR3 is 14 residues long. The germline V and J ends were trimmed by 7 bases and 10 bases, with 17 bases remaining between them. Looked up from germline, CDR1 is MDHEN and CDR2 is SYDVKM. The CDR3 reads CASTARQGQSPLHF. CDR3 in DNA: TGTGCCAGCACAGCACGGCAGGGGCAATCACCCCTCCACTTT.

This clonotype was seen a few times. The chain carries TRBV5-1 and TRBJ2-2; D ambiguous. V dropped 4 bases and J dropped 6 bases, with 10 bases sitting between them. Per the germline V gene, CDR1 is SGHRS and CDR2 is YFSETQ. CDR3 length: 13 residues. CDR3 DNA sequence: TGCGCCAGCAGCCCCCAGCTCCCCGGGGAGCTGTTTTTT. This translates into CASSPQLPGELFF.

This clonotype has just a few counts. This chain connects TRBV9 to TRBJ2-1, with TRBD2 identical over 10 bases. V was clipped by 0 bases and J by 12 bases; unmatched bases: 9. Germline V gene data show CDR1 as SGDLS and CDR2 as YYNGEE. The CDR3 has 15 residues. The CDR3 here is CASSVATSGVTVQFF. In nucleotides, the CDR3 is TGTGCCAGCAGCGTAGCCACTAGCGGGGTTACGGTGCAGTTCTTC.

The CDR3 DNA reads as TGTGCCAGCTCACCGACCGCCGGCTCGGAAGAGACCCAGTACTTC. Its translation: CASSPTAGSEETQYF. The V and J genes are TRBV18 and TRBJ2-5; D remains ambiguous. Germline V CDR1 and CDR2: KGHSH, LQKENI. Trimming pared 3 bases from V and 3 bases from J, leaving 14 bases between. The length of the CDR3 is 15 residues.

This chain uses TRBV7-2 with TRBJ2-7; possible D gene TRBD1, 6 bases. Germline CDR1 SGHTA, CDR2 FQGNSA. V shed 7 bases and J shed 5 bases, with 12 bases lying between them. This CDR3 has 12 amino acids. CDR3 nucleotide sequence: TGTGCCAGCAAAGGGGGTATCCACGAGCAGTACTTC. It codes for CASKGGIHEQYF.

This clonotype has more than one count but fewer than ten. The chain uses TRBV2 and TRBJ2-3; maybe TRBD2 (5 bases). Germline V gene data show CDR1 as SNHLY and CDR2 as FYNNEI. This CDR3 spans 13 amino acids. Deletions cut 4 bases from V and 3 bases from J, with 8 bases between. CDR3 DNA sequence: TGTGCCAGCAGTGCCGAGGGTACAGATACGCAGTATTTT. Encoded protein: CASSAEGTDTQYF.

This clonotype has just a few counts. The chain combines TRBV12-3 or TRBV12-4 with TRBJ2-7, with D maybe TRBD1 (6 bases). The length of the CDR3 is 13 residues. The V and J ends lost 3 bases and 5 bases respectively, with 11 bases between them. The CDR3: CASSFARGDEQYF. For the CDR3, the DNA is TGTGCCAGCAGTTTCGCCAGGGGAGACGAGCAGTACTTC.

This clonotype was detected a few times. In DNA form, the CDR3 reads TGCGCCAGCAGCTTTAGCGGGAGCTTTTTATACGAGCAGTACTTC. Its translation is CASSFSGSFLYEQYF. The chain is built from TRBV5-1 and TRBJ2-7, with 9 bases matching TRBD2. CDR1 is SGHRS and CDR2 is YFSETQ in the germline V gene. The CDR3 length is 15 residues. V was clipped by 2 bases and J by 4 bases; unmatched bases: 7.

This sequence joins TRBV20-1 and TRBJ1-2, with TRBD1 identical over 7 bases. CDR3 size: 13 residues. Germline trimming cut 4 bases from V and 4 bases from J; bases unmatched to any gene: 6. The germline gives CDR1 DFQATT, CDR2 SNEGSKA (reference sequence). CDR3 nucleotide sequence: TGCAGTGCTATCTGGGGACAGCCCTATGGCTACACCTTC. Residues: CSAIWGQPYGYTF.

The chain is built from TRBV5-1 and TRBJ2-7, with a tentative D call TRBD1 (6 bases). CDR1 and CDR2 from the germline V gene are SGHRS and YFSETQ. The CDR3 loop spans 15 amino acids. The V and J ends lost 0 bases and 4 bases respectively, with 14 bases between them. The CDR3 is CASSLVGTQDYEQYF. CDR3 bases: TGCGCCAGCAGCTTGGTAGGGACACAGGATTACGAGCAGTACTTC. The variable domain in full, with the rest retrieved from reference TRBV5-1 and TRBJ2-7, is KAGVTQTPRYLIKTRGQQVTLSCSPISGHRSVSWYQQTPGQGLQFLFEYFSETQRNKGNFPGRFSGRQFSNSRSEMNVSTLELGDSALYLCASSLVGTQDYEQYFGPGTRLTVT.

This clonotype was seen a few times. The rearrangement joins TRBV12-3 or TRBV12-4 to TRBJ2-7, with D possibly matching TRBD2 (5 bases). CDR3 length equals 15 residues. The V gene lost 6 bases and the J gene lost 0 bases, with 15 bases spanning the gap. The CDR3 coding sequence is TGTGCCAGCAGCTCTCCTCGAGGGAGCTCCTACGAGCAGTACTTC. This gives the protein CASSSPRGSSYEQYF.

This chain uses TRBV15 with TRBJ2-5; no clear D. This CDR3 has 13 amino acids. V lost 0 bases, J lost 7 bases, and 9 bases lay in between. Per germline, CDR1 LNHNV and CDR2 YYDKDF (reference sequence). The CDR3 reads CATSRDLAWTQYF. CDR3 coding DNA: TGTGCCACCAGCAGAGACCTGGCTTGGACCCAGTACTTC.

This clonotype was counted a single time. Compared with germline, one end of the junction differs, possibly owing to a read error. The chain employs TRBV6-2 or TRBV6-3 and TRBJ2-5, with 11 bases fitting TRBD2. The CDR3 sequence is 18 residues long. CDR1 is MNHEY and CDR2 is SVGEGT in the germline V gene. The CDR3 DNA reads TGTGCCAGCAGTTACTTTTCACTAGCGGGGGCCCCTCCAGAGGCCCAGTACTTC. Encoded protein: CASSYFSLAGAPPEAQYF.

This clonotype has more than one count but fewer than ten. This chain uses TRBV7-9 with TRBJ2-7; 7 nucleotides align to TRBD1. Germline-derived CDR1 and CDR2 are SEHNR and FQNEAQ (reference sequence). V shed 5 bases and J 3 bases; nucleotides not matched to a gene: 10. The CDR3 sequence is 15 residues long. The CDR3 sequence is CASSPGAGGFYEQYF. DNA of the CDR3: TGTGCCAGCAGCCCCGGGGCAGGGGGTTTCTACGAGCAGTACTTC. The full variable domain, with the rest looked up from reference TRBV7-9 and TRBJ2-7, is DTGVSQNPRHKITKRGQNVTFRCDPISEHNRLYWYRQTLGQGPEFLTYFQNEAQLEKSRLLSDRFSAERPKGSFSTLEIQRTEQGDSAMYLCASSPGAGGFYEQYFGPGTRLTVT.

This chain links TRBV7-2 with TRBJ2-3; 9 positions agree with TRBD1. There are 16 residues in the CDR3. The ends lost 6 bases at V and 1 base at J; junction bases unmatched: 8. Germline values: CDR1 SGHTA, CDR2 FQGNSA. Here the CDR3 reads CASSTGGRVGTDTQYF. The CDR3, as DNA: TGTGCCAGCAGTACAGGGGGCCGGGTAGGCACAGATACGCAGTATTTT.

This CDR3 is CASTLGAVTGELFF. CDR3 bases: TGTGCCAGCACCTTGGGGGCGGTCACCGGGGAGCTGTTTTTT. This chain links TRBV12-3 or TRBV12-4 with TRBJ2-2, with D possibly TRBD1 on 6 matching bases. This CDR3 region has 14 residues. V was cut by 7 bases and J by 4 bases, with 13 bases left in between.